One sample yielded the 13 T cell receptor beta chains listed below, sequenced in a study of identical twins. TCRdb processed the 5' RACE reads anew with MiXCR; each CDR3 protein has one entry. The sample holds 450,000 to 650,000 distinct CDR3 sequences; around 9.6% are singletons and the top ten take roughly 3%. The same sample was also used in a study of yellow fever vaccine responses in identical twins.

Sequenced sample: PBMCs. The receptor set was obtained from a woman younger than 35 in good health.

The V gene is TRBV2, the J gene TRBJ2-7, with 10 positions matching TRBD1. Germline V gene sequence: CDR1 SNHLY, CDR2 FYNNEI. The CDR3 has 14 amino acids. V trimming: 9 bases; J trimming: 3 bases; junction bases outside the gene matches: 8. The CDR3 is CASKIRDRGYEQYF. DNA of the CDR3: TGTGCCAGTAAGATAAGGGACAGGGGCTACGAGCAGTACTTC.

This clonotype was seen a handful of times. With a much larger clone just one base away, this may be a read error. This chain joins TRBV5-6 and TRBJ2-7; D gene unclear. Deletions cut 2 bases from V and 4 bases from J, with 4 bases between. The CDR3 extends over 11 amino acids. CDR1 and CDR2 from the germline V gene are SGHDT and YYEEEE. In DNA, the CDR3 is TGTGCCAGCAGCTTCGAGTACGAGCAGTACTTC. It codes for CASSFEYEQYF. Complete variable domain (other parts from reference TRBV5-6 and TRBJ2-7): DAGVTQSPTHLIKTRGQQVTLRCSPKSGHDTVSWYQQALGQGPQFIFQYYEEEERQRGNFPDRFSGHQFPNYSSELNVNALLLGDSALYLCASSFEYEQYFGPGTRLTVT.

A few counts support this clonotype. The chain couples TRBV6-1 to TRBJ2-2, with 9 bases lining up with TRBD2. Germline CDR1 reads MNHNS; CDR2 reads SASEGT. The CDR3 loop spans 16 amino acids. V was pared by 4 bases and J by 3 bases, with 6 bases of the junction left unmatched. CDR3: CASSAAGTSYTGELFF. The CDR3 DNA is TGTGCCAGCAGTGCCGCCGGGACTAGCTACACCGGGGAGCTGTTTTTT.

The chain has TRBV2 and TRBJ2-3, with D perhaps matching TRBD2 (6 bases). This CDR3 contains 15 residues. Germline CDR1 SNHLY, CDR2 FYNNEI. Trimming stripped 5 bases from V and 4 bases from J, with 16 bases between. The CDR3 DNA follows: TGTGCCAGCAGTATAGGGACTGTAAATGCAGATACGCAGTATTTT. Amino acids: CASSIGTVNADTQYF.

This clonotype has a handful of counts. V is TRBV5-6 and J is TRBJ2-7, with 12 nucleotides matching TRBD2. Germline-derived CDR1 and CDR2 are SGHDT and YYEEEE. This CDR3 is built from 15 residues. The V gene end was trimmed by 6 bases and the J gene end by 5 bases; junction bases not matched to a gene: 9. Written as DNA, the CDR3 is TGTGCCAGCACCTTTACTAGCGGGAGGTACAACGAGCAGTACTTC. It translates to CASTFTSGRYNEQYF.

This clonotype has a handful of counts. The chain combines TRBV18 with TRBJ2-7; D perhaps matches TRBD2 (6 bases). Per germline, CDR1 KGHSH and CDR2 LQKENI. V was clipped by 2 bases and J by 2 bases, with 7 bases between them. The CDR3 consists of 13 residues. CDR3 DNA sequence: TGTGCCAGCTCACCATGGAGGGCCTACGAGCAGTACTTC. It specifies CASSPWRAYEQYF.

The chain joins TRBV20-1 to TRBJ2-7, with D hard to call. V was clipped by 6 bases and J by 5 bases, with 17 bases between them. The CDR3 length is 13 residues. Germline V gene data show CDR1 as DFQATT and CDR2 as SNEGSKA (reference sequence). The DNA for the CDR3 is TGCAGTGCACCTCCACGGGCCAGAAACGAGCAGTACTTC. The encoded protein is CSAPPRARNEQYF.

The rearrangement links TRBV9 to TRBJ2-1; TRBD1 might be the D (5 bases). Germline-derived CDR1 and CDR2 are SGDLS and YYNGEE. There are 15 residues in the CDR3. V was clipped by 0 bases and J by 9 bases, with 16 bases between them. CDR3 in amino acids: CASSVEGSGAAEQFF. DNA for the CDR3: TGTGCCAGCAGCGTAGAGGGCAGTGGGGCTGCTGAGCAGTTCTTC. Full variable domain (remainder filled in from reference TRBV9 and TRBJ2-1): DSGVTQTPKHLITATGQRVTLRCSPRSGDLSVYWYQQSLDQGLQFLIQYYNGEERAKGNILERFSAQQFPDLHSELNLSSLELGDSALYFCASSVEGSGAAEQFFGPGTRLTVL.

This clonotype was counted only a few times. The gene calls are TRBV6-2 or TRBV6-3 and TRBJ2-5, with D perhaps given as TRBD1 or TRBD2 (5 bases each). Germline lookup yields CDR1 MNHEY and CDR2 SVGEGT. There are 15 residues in the CDR3. With 6 bases removed from V and 4 bases from J, the gap between germline ends came to 18 bases. Here the CDR3 DNA reads TGTGCCAGCAGCAAACGGGACCCTAGAATAGAGACCCAGTACTTC. Protein: CASSKRDPRIETQYF.

This clonotype was counted at least ten times. This chain connects TRBV5-6 to TRBJ2-2; the match to TRBD1 covers 8 bases. V lost 4 bases to trimming and J lost 2 bases; unmatched junction nucleotides: 7. The CDR3 is 16 residues long. Per the germline V gene, CDR1 is SGHDT and CDR2 is YYEEEE. The CDR3 here is CASSPRQGANTGELFF. The CDR3 nucleotides are TGTGCCAGCAGCCCCCGGCAGGGGGCTAACACCGGGGAGCTGTTTTTT.

This clonotype was recorded many times. This chain uses TRBV12-3 or TRBV12-4 with TRBJ2-5; possible D gene TRBD2, 6 bases. This CDR3 has 17 amino acids. V lost 3 bases, J lost 3 bases, and 20 bases lay in between. CDR3 amino acids: CASSFGLGLASKETQYF. CDR3 sequence (DNA): TGTGCCAGCAGTTTCGGGTTGGGGCTAGCGTCAAAAGAGACCCAGTACTTC.

The chain is built from TRBV3-1 and TRBJ2-1; possibly TRBD2 for D (5 bases). Trimming stripped 0 bases from V and 4 bases from J, with 10 bases between. Germline V gene data show CDR1 as LGHDT and CDR2 as YNNKEL (reference sequence). This CDR3 is 15 amino acids long. This chain's CDR3 is CASSQEREPYNEQFF. CDR3 DNA sequence: TGTGCCAGCAGCCAAGAGAGGGAGCCGTACAATGAGCAGTTCTTC.

The chain is built from TRBV12-3 or TRBV12-4 and TRBJ2-1; 8 bases map to TRBD2. There are 14 residues in the CDR3. J was trimmed by 3 bases and V by 7 bases; bases with no gene match: 5. The CDR3 loop reads CASIDSGVYNEQFF. Written as DNA, the CDR3 is TGTGCCAGCATCGATAGCGGGGTCTACAATGAGCAGTTCTTC.